Below are 28 T cell receptor beta chains sequenced from a single sample in a study of spatial heterogeneity in lung cancer. Study findings and constraints: Tumors with more nonsynonymous mutations had more expanded intratumoral alpha and beta TCRs.

Time point indicated: sample taken at primary tumor resection. For these TCRs, the target antigens are not known. Using its own MiXCR run on the 5' RACE reads, TCRdb lists one record per CDR3 protein. Of about 6,800 distinct CDR3 sequences listed, over 11% are singletons. This sample comprised lung tumor tissue, obtained at surgery. These receptor sequences come from a male donor with early-stage non-small cell lung cancer.

In the case of this clonotype: Because this beta chain is a stray read in a library intended to capture alpha chains, its abundance should not be given much weight. The chain carries TRBV21-1 and TRBJ2-5; TRBD1 is the table's D call and was not checked against the DNA. TRBV21-1 is flagged as a pseudogene. CDR3 size: 16 residues. The DNA of the CDR3 is TGTGCCAGCAGCAAAAGTTGTAGGACAGGGGAAGAGACCCAGTACTTC. Encoded protein: CASSKSCRTGEETQYF.

Only a few counts were recorded for this clonotype. Since the library was made to target alpha chains, this beta chain is a stray read and its abundance is not meaningful. The genes are TRBV9 and TRBJ2-1; D perhaps matches TRBD2 (5 bases). CDR1 and CDR2 from the germline V gene are SGDLS and YYNGEE. The CDR3 contains 12 residues. V lost 7 bases, J lost 4 bases, and 9 bases lay in between. The CDR3 spells CASGGRYNEQFF. The CDR3 DNA sequence: TGTGCCAGCGGAGGACGGTACAATGAGCAGTTCTTC.

This clonotype is deemed medium-sized. This beta chain is an unintended read in a library built for alpha chains; its size means little. J is TRBJ1-1 and V is TRBV6-2 or TRBV6-3; 11 positions agree with TRBD1. The V gene's germline CDR1 is MNHEY and CDR2 SVGEGT. There are 14 residues in the CDR3. V lost 4 bases to trimming and J lost 5 bases; unmatched junction nucleotides: 3. The CDR3, as DNA: TGTGCCAGCAGTTTGGACAGGGGGCTGACTGAAGCTTTCTTT. Residues: CASSLDRGLTEAFF.

With respect to this clonotype: With the library built for alpha chains, this beta chain is off target and its frequency is not meaningful. The chain uses TRBV29-1 and TRBJ2-7; 9 nucleotides agree with TRBD1. Germline V gene lookup returns CDR1 SQVTM and CDR2 ANQGSEA. The junction had 5 bases not matched to a gene; V was cut back by 6 bases and J by 5 bases. There are 12 residues in the CDR3. The CDR3 here is CSVRTGEDEQYF. The CDR3 DNA is TGCAGCGTGAGGACAGGGGAGGACGAGCAGTACTTC.

This clonotype is judged medium-sized. Found in a library prepared for alpha chains, this beta chain is an off-target read, and its abundance has little meaning. The gene calls are TRBV6-2 or TRBV6-3 and TRBJ2-3; D unclear. The V gene lost 0 bases and the J gene lost 5 bases, with 6 bases spanning the gap. This CDR3 contains 13 residues. In germline, CDR1 is MNHEY, CDR2 SVGEGT. CDR3 bases: TGTGCCAGCAGTTACTCGGAGAGAGATACGCAGTATTTT. Residues: CASSYSERDTQYF.

This clonotype has ten or more counts. Since it is a stray read in a library aimed at alpha chains, this beta chain has a size that is not meaningful. This chain links TRBV14 with TRBJ1-4, with D hard to call. The CDR3 sequence is 14 residues long. CDR1 is SGHDN and CDR2 is FVKESK in the germline V gene. The V gene lost 1 base and the J gene lost 8 bases, with 11 bases spanning the gap. CDR3 region: CASSQVGLTEKLFF. Written as DNA, the CDR3 is TGTGCCAGCAGCCAAGTTGGCCTGACAGAAAAACTGTTTTTT.

Comments on this clonotype: This beta chain represents an off-target read in a library built for alpha chains; its size is of limited meaning. The chain is built from TRBV6-5 and TRBJ2-7; D remains unclear. The ends were cut back, 0 bases at V and 5 bases at J, with 14 bases in the middle. Per germline, CDR1 MNHEY and CDR2 SVGAGI. The CDR3 has 15 residues. This CDR3 reads CASSYSTGADNEQYF. CDR3 coding DNA: TGTGCCAGCAGTTACTCTACGGGCGCCGACAACGAGCAGTACTTC.

This clonotype occurred a few times. The library was prepared for alpha chains; this beta chain is a stray read, so its frequency means little. The V and J genes are TRBV20-1 and TRBJ2-1; tentative D call: TRBD2 (5 bases). Trimming took off 3 bases at V and 1 base at J, with 13 bases between the two ends. The CDR3 runs 15 residues. The V gene's germline CDR1 is DFQATT and CDR2 SNEGSKA (reference sequence). The CDR3 DNA sequence: TGCAGTGCTAGCCAGGACTGGGCATCCTACAATGAGCAGTTCTTC. Its protein product is CSASQDWASYNEQFF.

For this clonotype: A library prepared for alpha chains yielded this beta chain as an off-target read; its size is of little meaning. This chain joins TRBV19 and TRBJ2-2; no definite D call. The CDR3 has 12 residues. The V end lost 7 bases, the J end lost 6 bases, and 9 bases lay between the germline ends. Looked up from germline, CDR1 is LNHDA and CDR2 is SQIVND (reference sequence). The CDR3 is CASNELAGELFF. CDR3 in DNA: TGTGCCAGTAATGAGTTGGCCGGGGAGCTGTTTTTT.

This clonotype appeared a few times. This beta chain was picked up by a library intended for alpha chains and is off target, so its count carries little meaning. The J gene is TRBJ1-1, the V gene TRBV12-3 or TRBV12-4, with 7 nucleotides matching TRBD1. V was pared by 6 bases and J by 6 bases, with 7 bases of the junction left unmatched. The CDR3 is 13 amino acids. In DNA form, the CDR3 reads TGTGCCAGCAGGCAGGGGGAGGGCGCTGAAGCTTTCTTT. As protein: CASRQGEGAEAFF.

In this sample, this clonotype turned up many times. The library was designed around alpha chains, so this beta chain is a stray read whose abundance carries little weight. The rearrangement uses TRBV30 and TRBJ1-5; D unresolved. V lost 1 base, J lost 0 bases, and 4 bases lay in between. CDR3 length equals 13 residues. Germline V gene data show CDR1 as GTSNPN and CDR2 as SVGIG (reference sequence). The CDR3 DNA reads as TGTGCCTGGAGTGACTATAGCAATCAGCCCCAGCATTTT. Translated: CAWSDYSNQPQHF.

Many counts were recorded for this clonotype. This beta chain slipped into a library made for alpha chains as a stray read, so its size is not meaningful. The CDR3 loop reads CASSLRNSLRSYEQYF. As DNA, the CDR3 is TGTGCCAGCAGCTTGCGAAACAGCTTGAGGTCCTACGAGCAGTACTTC. The chain joins TRBV5-5 to TRBJ2-7; D is unresolved. The V end lost 1 base, the J end lost 1 base, and 15 bases lay between the germline ends. In germline, CDR1 is SGHKS, CDR2 YYEKEE (reference sequence). CDR3 length: 16 amino acids.

This clonotype was observed at least ten times. Because the library targeted alpha chains, this beta chain is an off-target read whose size means little. CDR3: CASSPSGSSYNEQFF. CDR3 in DNA: TGTGCCAGCAGCCCGAGCGGGAGCTCCTACAATGAGCAGTTCTTC. This chain joins TRBV6-2 or TRBV6-3 and TRBJ2-1; 8 bases align to TRBD2. This CDR3 has 15 residues. V gave up 6 bases and J gave up 0 bases; unmatched junction bases: 4. The V gene's germline CDR1 is MNHEY and CDR2 SVGEGT.

This clonotype was seen repeatedly, ten times or more. The size of this beta chain means little, since it is a stray read in a library made for alpha chains. V and J are TRBV18 and TRBJ2-7; possibly TRBD2 for D (5 bases). From germline, CDR1 is KGHSH and CDR2 LQKENI. Trimming shortened V by 3 bases and J by 1 base, and 13 bases separated the two germline ends. This CDR3 is 15 amino acids long. CDR3 sequence (DNA): TGTGCCAGCTCACCCCTGAGCAGGAGGTCCTACGAGCAGTACTTC. Encoded protein: CASSPLSRRSYEQYF.

There are a few counts of this clonotype. Found in a library prepared for alpha chains, this beta chain is an off-target read, and its abundance has little meaning. The V call is TRBV12-3 or TRBV12-4, the J call TRBJ2-7; D is perhaps TRBD2 (7 bases). Trimming took 2 bases from V and 2 from J, leaving 13 bases between them. The CDR3 spans 15 residues. For the CDR3, the DNA is TGTGCCAGCAGTTTAACGGCGGGGGCTACCTACGAGCAGTACTTC. Its translation is CASSLTAGATYEQYF.

Turning to this clonotype: Because this beta chain is a stray read in a library intended to capture alpha chains, its abundance should not be given much weight. V is TRBV18 and J is TRBJ1-3; D unresolved. The CDR3 is 13 residues long. V lost 3 bases and J 4 bases, leaving 7 bases between the germline ends. The germline gives CDR1 KGHSH, CDR2 LQKENI. The CDR3 region is CASSPGGGNTIYF. The CDR3 nucleotides read TGTGCCAGCTCACCGGGCGGAGGAAACACCATATATTTT.

This clonotype ranks as medium-sized (0.01 to 0.1%). This beta chain slipped into a library made for alpha chains as a stray read, so its size is not meaningful. Here the CDR3 DNA reads TGTGCCAGCAGCCAAGAAGGAGGATACACAGATACGCAGTATTTT. Its translation is CASSQEGGYTDTQYF. The chain recombines TRBV3-1 with TRBJ2-3, with D possibly matching TRBD2 (5 bases). The CDR3 is 15 amino acids. Germline loops: CDR1 LGHDT, CDR2 YNNKEL (reference sequence). Deletions cut 0 bases from V and 2 bases from J, with 9 bases between.

This clonotype has ten or more counts. With the library built for alpha chains, this beta chain is off target and its frequency is not meaningful. This chain joins TRBV7-9 and TRBJ2-7, with D tentatively TRBD2 (5 bases). Trimming stripped 1 base from V and 7 bases from J, with 14 bases between. Germline CDR1 is SEHNR and CDR2 is FQNEAQ (reference sequence). The CDR3 has 14 amino acids. CDR3 nucleotides: TGTGCCAGCAGCTTAGGACGGATAGGGAGTGAGCAGTACTTC. This sequence encodes CASSLGRIGSEQYF.

In its sample, this clonotype was seen many times. As an off-target read in a library built for alpha chains, this beta chain has a frequency of little significance. This chain links TRBV5-8 with TRBJ1-5; 7 bases map to TRBD1. Per germline, CDR1 SGHTS and CDR2 YDEGEE. V lost 6 bases, J lost 0 bases, and 6 bases stayed unmatched. The CDR3 loop spans 15 amino acids. CDR3 amino acids: CASTETGDSNQPQHF. CDR3 bases: TGTGCCAGCACCGAAACAGGGGATAGCAATCAGCCCCAGCATTTT. The full variable domain, with the rest looked up from reference TRBV5-8 and TRBJ1-5, is EAGVTQSPTHLIKTRGQQATLRCSPISGHTSVYWYQQALGLGLQFLLWYDEGEERNRGNFPPRFSGRQFPNYSSELNVNALELEDSALYLCASTETGDSNQPQHFGDGTRLSIL.

In regard to this clonotype: This beta chain is a stray read from a library made for alpha chains; its abundance is not meaningful. V and J are TRBV25-1 and TRBJ1-1; TRBD1 might be the D (6 bases). V lost 0 bases to trimming and J lost 10 bases, with 15 bases between them. CDR1 is MGHDK, CDR2 SYGVNS, per germline. This CDR3 contains 14 residues. CDR3 nucleotide sequence: TGTGCCAGCAGTGAATATCAGGGGATCTCGGGAGCTTTCTTT. Its protein product is CASSEYQGISGAFF.

Worth noting for this clonotype: A library prepared for alpha chains yielded this beta chain as an off-target read; its size is of little meaning. The chain joins TRBV7-2 to TRBJ2-3; D uncertain. V dropped 1 base and J dropped 8 bases, with 7 bases sitting between them. Germline CDR1 SGHTA, CDR2 FQGNSA. The CDR3 contains 12 residues. The CDR3 is CASSLVAGTQYF. DNA of the CDR3: TGTGCCAGCAGCTTAGTGGCCGGTACGCAGTATTTT.

This clonotype was counted ten times or more. Since it is a stray read in a library aimed at alpha chains, this beta chain has a size that is not meaningful. The V gene is TRBV12-3 or TRBV12-4, the J gene TRBJ1-2, with unresolved D. This CDR3 region has 11 residues. V gave up 5 bases and J gave up 7 bases, with 8 bases separating them. CDR3 DNA: TGTGCCAGCAGTCCCTCTGTTGGCTACACCTTC. Protein sequence: CASSPSVGYTF.

In its sample, this clonotype ranks as medium-sized. Because this beta chain is a stray read in a library intended to capture alpha chains, its abundance should not be given much weight. In DNA form, the CDR3 reads TGTGCCATCAGGGGGGCTTCAAACCAAGAGACCCAGTACTTC. Encoded protein: CAIRGASNQETQYF. The chain uses TRBV10-3 and TRBJ2-5, with D perhaps matching TRBD1 (6 bases). CDR3 size: 14 residues. The V gene's germline CDR1 is ENHRY and CDR2 SYGVKD. Trimming took 6 bases from V and 0 from J, leaving 11 bases between them.

This clonotype was picked up many times. With the library built for alpha chains, this beta chain is off target and its frequency is not meaningful. The chain uses TRBV18 and TRBJ2-5; D gene unclear. Germline V CDR1 and CDR2: KGHSH, LQKENI. This CDR3 spans 12 amino acids. V was cut by 3 bases and J by 5 bases, with 7 bases left in between. CDR3 nucleotide sequence: TGTGCCAGCTCACCGATCATTGAGACCCAGTACTTC. Translation gives CASSPIIETQYF.

This clonotype was seen at least ten times. Since it is a stray read in a library aimed at alpha chains, this beta chain has a size that is not meaningful. The J gene is TRBJ1-2, the V gene TRBV19, with no clear D. V was cut by 6 bases and J by 5 bases, with 19 bases left in between. CDR3 length equals 15 residues. CDR1 and CDR2 (germline): LNHDA, SQIVND (reference sequence). In DNA, the CDR3 is TGTGCCAGTAGCCAAATGGTGGCAGCCAGATATGGCTACACCTTC. Translating it yields CASSQMVAARYGYTF.

In its sample, this clonotype was seen many times. Since it is a stray read in a library aimed at alpha chains, this beta chain has a size that is not meaningful. This chain links TRBV6-6 with TRBJ1-2; TRBD1 aligns across 8 bases. The CDR3 is 13 amino acids. V trimming: 7 bases; J trimming: 6 bases; junction bases outside the gene matches: 7. CDR1 and CDR2 from the germline V gene are MNHNY and SVGAGI (reference sequence). CDR3 region: CASTPDRENGYTF. DNA for the CDR3: TGTGCCAGCACCCCGGACAGGGAGAATGGCTACACCTTC.

Judged by abundance, this clonotype is medium-sized (0.01 to 0.1%). Within a library made for alpha chains, this beta chain is off target, and its count is uninformative. The chain recombines TRBV6-6 with TRBJ2-2; D call uncertain. With 1 base removed from V and 5 bases from J, the gap between germline ends came to 2 bases. The CDR3 has 12 amino acids. CDR1 is MNHNY and CDR2 is SVGAGI in the germline V gene (reference sequence). This CDR3 reads CASSYLTGELFF. CDR3 nucleotide sequence: TGTGCCAGCAGTTACTTGACCGGGGAGCTGTTTTTT.

This clonotype showed up many times. The library was prepared for alpha chains; this beta chain is a stray read, so its frequency means little. The chain links TRBV29-1 to TRBJ2-3; TRBD1 matches 8 bases. The CDR3 consists of 15 residues. The junction had 6 bases not matched to a gene; V was cut back by 4 bases and J by 0 bases. CDR1 and CDR2 from the germline V gene are SQVTM and ANQGSEA. As DNA, the CDR3 is TGCAGCGTTGTCCAGGGGGCGCATAGCACAGATACGCAGTATTTT. Protein product: CSVVQGAHSTDTQYF.